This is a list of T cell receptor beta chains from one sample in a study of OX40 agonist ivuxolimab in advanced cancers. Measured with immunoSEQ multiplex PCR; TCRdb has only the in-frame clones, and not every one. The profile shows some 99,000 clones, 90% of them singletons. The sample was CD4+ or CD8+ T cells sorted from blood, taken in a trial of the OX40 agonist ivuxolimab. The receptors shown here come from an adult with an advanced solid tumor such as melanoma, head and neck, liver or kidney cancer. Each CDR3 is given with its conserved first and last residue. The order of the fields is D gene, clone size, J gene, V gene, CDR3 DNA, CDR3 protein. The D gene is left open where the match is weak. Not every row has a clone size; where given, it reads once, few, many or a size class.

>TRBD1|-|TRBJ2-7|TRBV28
TGTGCCAGCACTAGACAGGGGGTCGTCGAGCAGTACTTC
CASTRQGVVEQYF
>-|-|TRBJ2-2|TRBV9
TGTGCCAGCAGCGTAAGGTGGAACACCGGGGAGCTGTTTTTT
CASSVRWNTGELFF
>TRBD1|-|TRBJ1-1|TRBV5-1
TGCGCCAGCAGCTTACAGGGGGGGAACACTGAAGCTTTCTTT
CASSLQGGNTEAFF
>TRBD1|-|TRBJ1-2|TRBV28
TGTGCCAGCAGTTCGTCCGGGACAGAGAATAACTATGGCTACACCTTC
CASSSSGTENNYGYTF
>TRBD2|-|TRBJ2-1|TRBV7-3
TGTGCCAGCAGCTGGGGACTAGCGGGAGGCCTTTCCTACAATGAGCAGTTCTTC
CASSWGLAGGLSYNEQFF
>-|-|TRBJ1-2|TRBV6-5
TGTGCCAGCGGGAGGTCGCCCAGCTACGGCTACACCTTC
CASGRSPSYGYTF
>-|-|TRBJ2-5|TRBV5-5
TGTGCCAGCAGCTTGCGACAGCTCCAAGAGACCCAGTACTTC
CASSLRQLQETQYF
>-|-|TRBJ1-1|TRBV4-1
TGCGCCAGCAGCCAATCAAGGCTGAACACTGAAGCTTTCTTT
CASSQSRLNTEAFF
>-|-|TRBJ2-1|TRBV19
TGTGCCAGTAGTACACCCCAGGGGCGTCCAGGCAATGAGCAGTTCTTC
CASSTPQGRPGNEQFF
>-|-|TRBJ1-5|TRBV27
TGTGCCAGCAGTTTAAACGTCTATAGCAATCAGCCCCAGCATTTT
CASSLNVYSNQPQHF
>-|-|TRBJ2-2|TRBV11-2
TGTGCCAGCAGCTTAGGACGTCGGTGGGTGCTTTTT
CASSLGRRWVLF
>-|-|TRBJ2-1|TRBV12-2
TGTGCAAGTCGCAGTATGGGGGGCACTAGCGGGCAATACAATGAGCAGTTCTTC
CASRSMGGTSGQYNEQFF
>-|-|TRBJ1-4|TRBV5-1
TGCGCCAGCAGCTTGGAGGGTGCAACTAATGAAAAACTGTTTTTT
CASSLEGATNEKLFF
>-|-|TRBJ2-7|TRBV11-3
TGTGCCAGCGGGCGTCTTAGCGGCGAGCAGTACTTC
CASGRLSGEQYF
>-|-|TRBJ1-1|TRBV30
TGTGCCTGGAGTGTTGAGGGGGTGGAAACTGAAGCTTTCTTT
CAWSVEGVETEAFF
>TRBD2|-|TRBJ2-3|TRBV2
TGTGCCAGCAACACACTAGCGGGAGTCGTGGATACGCAGTATTTT
CASNTLAGVVDTQYF
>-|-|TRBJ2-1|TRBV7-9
TGTGCCAGCAGCTCGTCCGGGACATCCTCCTACAATGAGCAGTTCTTC
CASSSSGTSSYNEQFF
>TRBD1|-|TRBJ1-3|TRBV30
TGTGCCTGGAGTGTATGGACAGGGGACCTGAGCTCTGGAAACACCATATATTTT
CAWSVWTGDLSSGNTIYF
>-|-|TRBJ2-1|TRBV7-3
TGTGCCAGCAGCATCGGACCTAACAATGAGCAGTTCTTC
CASSIGPNNEQFF
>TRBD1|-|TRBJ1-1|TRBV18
TGTGCCAGCTCACCACGCACAGGGGGCATGAACACTGAAGCTTTCTTT
CASSPRTGGMNTEAFF
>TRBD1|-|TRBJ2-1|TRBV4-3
TGCGCCAGCAGCCAAGTGAGGGGACAGGGCTTGTTCTTC
CASSQVRGQGLFF
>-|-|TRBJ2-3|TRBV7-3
TGTGCCAGCAGCTTAAACGGGATCAGCACAGATACGCAGTATTTT
CASSLNGISTDTQYF
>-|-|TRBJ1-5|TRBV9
TGTGCCAGCAGCGTAGGGACACAACCATGGCCCCAGCATTTT
CASSVGTQPWPQHF
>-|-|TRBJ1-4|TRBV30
TGTGCCTGGAGTGAAGTTGAAAAACTGTTTTTT
CAWSEVEKLFF
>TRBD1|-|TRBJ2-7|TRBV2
TGTGCCATCATGCCCCAGGGGGCTCGGAACGAGCAGTACTTC
CAIMPQGARNEQYF
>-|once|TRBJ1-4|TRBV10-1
TGCGCCCCCCGGGGGCCACCGCGAAATGAAAAACTGTTTTTT
CAPRGPPRNEKLFF
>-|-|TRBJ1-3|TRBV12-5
TGTGCTAGTGGTTTTAGGACGGAGTCTGGAAACACCATATATTTT
CASGFRTESGNTIYF
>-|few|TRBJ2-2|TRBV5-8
TGTGCCAGCCCGGGGGGGACAGCTAACACCGGGGAGCTGTTTTTT
CASPGGTANTGELFF
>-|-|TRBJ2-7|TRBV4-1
TGCGCCAGCAGCTTCGATTTCGACGGGAGTTACGAGCAGTACTTC
CASSFDFDGSYEQYF
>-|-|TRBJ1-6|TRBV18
TGTGCCAGCTCACCAGGGTCGGATTCACCCCTCCACTTT
CASSPGSDSPLHF
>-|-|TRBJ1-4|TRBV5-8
TGTGCCAGCAGCTTTGGTAGAGGGCCTGAAAAACTGTTTTTT
CASSFGRGPEKLFF
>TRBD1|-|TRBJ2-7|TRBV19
TGTGCCAGTAGTTCCCACGGACAGGCGTGGGGCGAGCAGTACTTC
CASSSHGQAWGEQYF
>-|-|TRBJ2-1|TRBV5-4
TGTGCCAGCAGTACACCCAAGAGCTCCTACAATGAGCAGTTCTTC
CASSTPKSSYNEQFF
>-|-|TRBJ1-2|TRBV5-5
TGTGCCAGCAGCTCCTTAGGGGGTTTGAGGGGCTACACCTTC
CASSSLGGLRGYTF
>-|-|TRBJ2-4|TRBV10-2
TGCGCCAGCATGCCCGACGGGACACGGGACATTCAGTACTTC
CASMPDGTRDIQYF
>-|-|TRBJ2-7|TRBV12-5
TGTGCTAGTGGTGAGGACAACACCTACGAGCAGTACTTC
CASGEDNTYEQYF
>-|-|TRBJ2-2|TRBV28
TGTGCCAGCCTCTGGGGGGATACGGACACCGGGGAGCTGTTTTTT
CASLWGDTDTGELFF
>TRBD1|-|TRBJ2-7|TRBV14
TGTGCCAGCAGCCAAGTCAAGCGGAGGACAGGGCTCCCAAACGAGCAGTACTTC
CASSQVKRRTGLPNEQYF
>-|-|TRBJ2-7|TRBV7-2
TGTGCCAGCAGCCTCAGGGTTCACGAGCAGTACTTC
CASSLRVHEQYF
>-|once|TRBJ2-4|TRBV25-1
TGTGCCAGCAGTGCGACAGGTCCCCTCGCCAAAAACATTCAGTACTTC
CASSATGPLAKNIQYF
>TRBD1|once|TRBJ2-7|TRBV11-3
TGTGCCAGCAGCTTAGCGGGACAGGTCTCCTACGAGCAGTACTTC
CASSLAGQVSYEQYF
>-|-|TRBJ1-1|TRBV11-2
TGTGCCAGCAGCTTATTGCAGGGATCCAACACTGAAGCTTTCTTT
CASSLLQGSNTEAFF
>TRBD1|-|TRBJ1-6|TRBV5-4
TGTGCCAGCAGCTCTCCGGACAGGGCCCTAAATTCACCCCTCCACTTT
CASSSPDRALNSPLHF
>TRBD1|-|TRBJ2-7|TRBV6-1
TGTGCCAGCACCCAAACCGGGACAGGGTCCCACGAGCAGTACTTC
CASTQTGTGSHEQYF
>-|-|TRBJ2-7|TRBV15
TGTGCCACCAGCAGGGACCTTGGAGAGGCCCTACTCTACGAGCAGTACTTC
CATSRDLGEALLYEQYF
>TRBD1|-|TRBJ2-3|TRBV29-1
TGCAGTCTCACAGGGGCCCCTAGCAGGGGTACGCAGTATTTT
CSLTGAPSRGTQYF
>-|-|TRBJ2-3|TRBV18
TGTGCCAGCTCACCCCTTGTAACAACAGATACGCAGTATTTT
CASSPLVTTDTQYF
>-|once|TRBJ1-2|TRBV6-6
TGTGCCAGCAGTTGGATATGGGGCTACACCTTC
CASSWIWGYTF